This T cell receptor (beta chain) is drawn from a study of early T cells in non-severe SARS-CoV-2 infection. This clonotype was seen a handful of times. The ends were cut back, 6 bases at V and 4 bases at J, with 12 bases in the middle. The CDR3 extends over 13 amino acids. Germline CDR1 DFQATT, CDR2 SNEGSKA (reference sequence). Using its own MiXCR run on the 5' RACE reads, TCRdb lists one record per CDR3 protein. The sample consists of 40,000 to 50,000 distinct CDR3 sequences, roughly 5.4% of them appearing once. This sequence joins TRBV20-1 and TRBJ2-2; D is undetermined. The source was whole blood, collected at baseline. The receptor comes from an adult who was a healthcare worker with PCR-confirmed SARS-CoV-2 infection or an uninfected control (not recorded which). The CDR3 coding sequence is TGCAGTGCCCCTAAAGGGTTCACCGGGGAGCTGTTTTTT. This sequence encodes CSAPKGFTGELFF.